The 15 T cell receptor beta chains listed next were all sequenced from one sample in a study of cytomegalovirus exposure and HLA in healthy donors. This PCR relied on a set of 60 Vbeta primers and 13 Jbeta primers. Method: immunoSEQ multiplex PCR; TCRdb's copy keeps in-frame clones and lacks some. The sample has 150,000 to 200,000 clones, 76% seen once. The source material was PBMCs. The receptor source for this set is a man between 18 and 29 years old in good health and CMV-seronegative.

The CDR3 nucleotides are TGTGCCAGCAGCCTCCCACTAGCGGGGGGTGCGGAGCAGTACTTC. Its translation is CASSLPLAGGAEQYF. The chain uses TRBV5-4 and TRBJ2-7, with TRBD2 matching over 12 bases. The CDR3 runs 15 residues. From germline, CDR1 is SGHNT and CDR2 YYREEE (reference sequence). Germline trimming cut 4 bases from V and 7 bases from J; bases unmatched to any gene: 9. The full variable domain, completed using reference TRBV5-4 and TRBJ2-7, is ETGVTQSPTHLIKTRGQQVTLRCSSQSGHNTVSWYQQALGQGPQFIFQYYREEENGRGNFPPRFSGLQFPNYSSELNVNALELDDSALYLCASSLPLAGGAEQYFGPGTRLTVT.

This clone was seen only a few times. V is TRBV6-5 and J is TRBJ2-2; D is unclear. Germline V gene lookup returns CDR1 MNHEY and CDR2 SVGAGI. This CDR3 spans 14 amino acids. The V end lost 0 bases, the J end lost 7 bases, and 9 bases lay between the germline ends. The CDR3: CASSYSRVNGELFF. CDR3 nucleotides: TGTGCCAGCAGTTACTCGCGAGTAAACGGGGAGCTGTTTTTT.

Here the CDR3 reads CASSVYGQGGEQYF. The CDR3 coding sequence is TGTGCCAGCAGCGTATATGGACAGGGCGGCGAGCAGTACTTC. This chain connects TRBV9 to TRBJ2-7; TRBD1 agrees at 8 bases. The CDR3 has 14 residues. J gave up 6 bases and V 1 base, and 6 bases lay outside the gene matches. The germline gives CDR1 SGDLS, CDR2 YYNGEE.

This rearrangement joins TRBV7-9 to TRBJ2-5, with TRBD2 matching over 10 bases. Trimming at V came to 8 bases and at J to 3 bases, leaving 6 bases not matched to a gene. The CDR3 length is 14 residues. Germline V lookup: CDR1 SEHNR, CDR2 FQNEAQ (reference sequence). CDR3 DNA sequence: TGTGCCAGCGGACAACTAGCGGGGAAAGAGACCCAGTACTTC. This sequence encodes CASGQLAGKETQYF.

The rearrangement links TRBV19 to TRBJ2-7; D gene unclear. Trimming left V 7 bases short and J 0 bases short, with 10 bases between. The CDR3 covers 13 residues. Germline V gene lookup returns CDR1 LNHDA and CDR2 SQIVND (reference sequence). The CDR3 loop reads CASTAPHSYEQYF. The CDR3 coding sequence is TGTGCCAGTACCGCGCCCCACTCCTACGAGCAGTACTTC.

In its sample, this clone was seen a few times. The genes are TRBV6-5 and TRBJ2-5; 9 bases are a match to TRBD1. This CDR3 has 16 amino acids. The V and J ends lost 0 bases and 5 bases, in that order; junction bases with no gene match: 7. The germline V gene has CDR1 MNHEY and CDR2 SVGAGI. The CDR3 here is CASSYSNRGLGETQYF. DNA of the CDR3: TGTGCCAGCAGTTACTCCAACAGGGGGCTAGGGGAGACCCAGTACTTC.

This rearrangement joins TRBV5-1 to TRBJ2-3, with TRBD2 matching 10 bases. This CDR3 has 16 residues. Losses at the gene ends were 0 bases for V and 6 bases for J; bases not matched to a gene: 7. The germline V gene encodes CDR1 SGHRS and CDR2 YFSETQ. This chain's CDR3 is CASSLGQREGWDTQYF. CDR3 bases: TGCGCCAGCAGCTTGGGCCAGCGGGAGGGCTGGGATACGCAGTATTTT.

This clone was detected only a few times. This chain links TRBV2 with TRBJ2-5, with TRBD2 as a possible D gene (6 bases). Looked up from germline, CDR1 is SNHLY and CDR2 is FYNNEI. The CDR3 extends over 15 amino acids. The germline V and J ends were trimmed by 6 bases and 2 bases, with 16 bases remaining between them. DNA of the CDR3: TGTGCCAGCAGCGCGACGGGACTCCCTCAAGAGACCCAGTACTTC. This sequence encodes CASSATGLPQETQYF.

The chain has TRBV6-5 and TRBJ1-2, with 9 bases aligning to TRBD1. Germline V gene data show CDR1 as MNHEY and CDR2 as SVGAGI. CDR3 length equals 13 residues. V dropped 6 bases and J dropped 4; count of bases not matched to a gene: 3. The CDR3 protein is CASSTGQGYGYTF. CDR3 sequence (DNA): TGTGCCAGCAGCACGGGACAGGGCTATGGCTACACCTTC.

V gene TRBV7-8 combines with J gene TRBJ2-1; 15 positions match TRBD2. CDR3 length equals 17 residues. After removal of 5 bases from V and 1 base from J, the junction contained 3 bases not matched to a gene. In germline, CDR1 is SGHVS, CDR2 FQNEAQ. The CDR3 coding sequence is TGTGCCAGCAGCCGGACTAGCGGGGGGGCGTCCTACAATGAGCAGTTCTTC. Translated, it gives CASSRTSGGASYNEQFF.

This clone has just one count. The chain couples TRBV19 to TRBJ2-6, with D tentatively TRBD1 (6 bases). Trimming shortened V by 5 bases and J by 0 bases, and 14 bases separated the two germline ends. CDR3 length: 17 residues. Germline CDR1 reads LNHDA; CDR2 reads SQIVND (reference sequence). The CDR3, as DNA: TGTGCCAGTAGTCCTACACAGGGAATCTCTGGGGCCAACGTCCTGACTTTC. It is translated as CASSPTQGISGANVLTF.

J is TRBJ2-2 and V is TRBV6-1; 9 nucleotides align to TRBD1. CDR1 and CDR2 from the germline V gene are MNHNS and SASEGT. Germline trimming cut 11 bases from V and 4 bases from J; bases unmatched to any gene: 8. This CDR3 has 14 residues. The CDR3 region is CAGGDRAGTGELFF. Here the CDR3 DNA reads TGTGCCGGCGGGGACAGGGCTGGCACCGGGGAGCTGTTTTTT.

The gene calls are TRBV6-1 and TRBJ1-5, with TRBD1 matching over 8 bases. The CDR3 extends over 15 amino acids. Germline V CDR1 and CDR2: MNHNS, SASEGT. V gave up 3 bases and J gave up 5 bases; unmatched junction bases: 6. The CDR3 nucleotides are TGTGCCAGCAGTGAGGCCGGGACAGGTTATCAGCCCCAGCATTTT. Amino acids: CASSEAGTGYQPQHF.

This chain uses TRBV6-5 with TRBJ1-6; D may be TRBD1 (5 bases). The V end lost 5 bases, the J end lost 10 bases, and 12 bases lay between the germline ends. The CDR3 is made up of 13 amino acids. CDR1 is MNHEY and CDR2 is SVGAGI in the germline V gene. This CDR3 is CASSPGALSPLHF. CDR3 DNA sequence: TGTGCCAGCAGTCCTGGGGCCCTGTCACCCCTCCACTTT.

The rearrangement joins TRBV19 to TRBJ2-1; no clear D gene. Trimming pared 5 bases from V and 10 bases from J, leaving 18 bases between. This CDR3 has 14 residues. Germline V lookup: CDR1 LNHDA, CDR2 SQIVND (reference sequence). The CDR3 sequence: CASSVPRPGQEQFF. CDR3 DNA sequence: TGTGCCAGTAGTGTACCCCGCCCTGGGCAAGAGCAGTTCTTC.